Each of the 31 T cell receptor beta chains below was sequenced from the same sample in a study of a mutant IDH1 vaccine in newly diagnosed glioma. Assay used: immunoSEQ multiplex PCR; TCRdb lists only in-frame clones, some missing. The repertoire consists of 45,000 to 60,000 clones, with roughly 90% occurring once and the leading ten covering about 2.4%. Time point of the sample: week 11, during vaccination. One vaccine dose held 300 ug of mutant IDH1 20-mer peptide and came with topical imiquimod. For these TCRs, the target antigens are not known. Sequenced here: PBMCs, sampled from a glioma patient whose treatment included an IDH1 peptide vaccine. The source of these receptors is a man in his forties or fifties with glioma.

The V gene is TRBV10-2, the J gene TRBJ2-3; D is uncertain. Germline lookup yields CDR1 WSHSY and CDR2 SAAADI. Between the trimmed V and J ends, which lost 6 bases and 4 bases, there was a span of 14 bases. This CDR3 has 14 residues. CDR3 sequence: CASRTLTAADTQYF. CDR3 in DNA: TGCGCCAGCAGAACCTTAACTGCCGCAGATACGCAGTATTTT.

The CDR3 loop reads CASSLVSGGGQPQHF. The CDR3 coding sequence is TGTGCCAGCAGCTTAGTTTCCGGGGGCGGGCAGCCCCAGCATTTT. The rearrangement uses TRBV11-2 and TRBJ1-5; D possibly corresponds to TRBD1 (6 bases). Trimming pared 1 base from V and 7 bases from J, leaving 14 bases between. This CDR3 has 15 residues. Germline CDR1 is SGHAT and CDR2 is FQNNGV.

This clone is a singleton in its sample. The rearrangement joins TRBV9 to TRBJ2-3; tentatively, D is TRBD1 or TRBD2 (6 bases each). V lost 4 bases, J lost 4 bases, and 16 bases lay in between. The CDR3 loop spans 15 amino acids. The germline V gene has CDR1 SGDLS and CDR2 YYNGEE. Here the CDR3 reads CASSSVHRGPDTQYF. In DNA, the CDR3 is TGTGCCAGCAGCTCCGTACACCGGGGGCCAGATACGCAGTATTTT.

The chain recombines TRBV28 with TRBJ2-1, with 7 bases aligning to TRBD2. V lost 8 bases, J lost 1 base, and 11 bases stayed unmatched. CDR1 and CDR2 from the germline V gene are MDHEN and SYDVKM. The CDR3 runs 16 residues. The CDR3 DNA reads as TGTGCCAGCGACCCTGCCCGGGAGGCATCCTACAATGAGCAGTTCTTC. It codes for CASDPAREASYNEQFF.

The chain links TRBV28 to TRBJ2-1; weak D call: TRBD1 (6 bases). This CDR3 is 15 amino acids long. Per germline, CDR1 MDHEN and CDR2 SYDVKM. Trimming removed 4 bases from V and 7 bases from J, with 17 bases in between. DNA of the CDR3: TGTGCCAGCAGTTCATTAGGGGGAACCTTAAATGAGCAGTTCTTC. It translates to CASSSLGGTLNEQFF.

This CDR3 is CASSLLTVTNTEAFF. In DNA, the CDR3 is TGTGCCAGCAGCTTATTGACAGTAACGAACACTGAAGCTTTCTTT. The V gene is TRBV7-3, the J gene TRBJ1-1; a weak D match, TRBD1 (5 bases). Germline CDR1 SGHTA, CDR2 FQGTGA. The germline V and J ends were trimmed by 2 bases and 1 base, with 11 bases remaining between them. CDR3 length: 15 amino acids. The variable domain in full, completed from reference TRBV7-3 and TRBJ1-1, reads GAGVSQTPSNKVTEKGKYVELRCDPISGHTALYWYRQSLGQGPEFLIYFQGTGAADDSGLPNDRFFAVRPEGSVSTLKIQRTERGDSAVYLCASSLLTVTNTEAFFGQGTRLTVV.

The chain links TRBV28 to TRBJ2-2, with TRBD2 matching 13 bases. The V and J ends lost 6 bases and 4 bases, in that order; junction bases with no gene match: 8. The CDR3 has 17 residues. Germline-derived CDR1 and CDR2 are MDHEN and SYDVKM. CDR3 in amino acids: CASRILAGGPVTGELFF. The CDR3, as DNA: TGTGCCAGCAGGATACTAGCGGGAGGGCCAGTCACCGGGGAGCTGTTTTTT.

The V and J genes are TRBV29-1 and TRBJ2-7; 10 bases are a match to TRBD1. Germline assignment: CDR1 SQVTM and CDR2 ANQGSEA. Trimming removed 6 bases from V and 6 bases from J; junction bases left unmatched: 8. The CDR3 covers 13 residues. In DNA, the CDR3 is TGCAGCGTGGGGACAGGGGAAGGCCGCGAGCAGTACTTC. Its protein is CSVGTGEGREQYF.

The chain combines TRBV29-1 with TRBJ2-7; 8 bases agree with TRBD1. V gave up 7 bases and J gave up 0 bases; unmatched junction bases: 2. The CDR3 extends over 12 amino acids. In germline, CDR1 is SQVTM, CDR2 ANQGSEA. The CDR3 protein is CSGGQGSYEQYF. The CDR3 nucleotides are TGCAGCGGAGGACAGGGCTCCTACGAGCAGTACTTC.

J is TRBJ1-6 and V is TRBV6-5; D unclear. The CDR3 consists of 14 residues. Per germline, CDR1 MNHEY and CDR2 SVGAGI. V shed 6 bases and J shed 6 bases, with 12 bases lying between them. CDR3 sequence: CASRSTPRNSPLHF. CDR3 bases: TGTGCCAGCAGGTCGACCCCGCGTAATTCACCCCTCCACTTT.

The chain links TRBV10-3 to TRBJ1-1, with 10 bases lining up with TRBD1. V was clipped by 6 bases and J by 3 bases; unmatched bases: 7. The germline CDR1 and CDR2 sequences are ENHRY and SYGVKD. The CDR3 runs 15 residues. The DNA of the CDR3 is TGTGCCATCAGGCGACAGGGGGCGCCGGACACTGAAGCTTTCTTT. Its translation: CAIRRQGAPDTEAFF.

Only one count was recorded for this clone. The V gene is TRBV28, the J gene TRBJ2-1, with D maybe TRBD2 (6 bases). The CDR3 sequence is 16 residues long. CDR1 and CDR2 (germline): MDHEN, SYDVKM. V shed 5 bases and J shed 7 bases, with 21 bases lying between them. The CDR3 DNA sequence: TGTGCCAGCAGTATGGCGGGGCCTACCGGGATAAATGAGCAGTTCTTC. As protein: CASSMAGPTGINEQFF.

CDR3 residues: CASSPGQGLSYEQYF. CDR3 nucleotide sequence: TGTGCCAGTAGCCCGGGACAGGGGCTTTCCTACGAGCAGTACTTC. The chain is built from TRBV19 and TRBJ2-7; TRBD1 agrees at 10 bases. The CDR3 spans 15 residues. Germline assignment: CDR1 LNHDA and CDR2 SQIVND (reference sequence). The trim removed 6 bases at V and 1 base at J, leaving 6 bases unmatched.

The gene calls are TRBV6-1 and TRBJ2-1; 9 bases fit TRBD1. Germline V gene data show CDR1 as MNHNS and CDR2 as SASEGT. Trimming at V came to 10 bases and at J to 4 bases, leaving 8 bases not matched to a gene. The CDR3 runs 14 residues. The chain's CDR3 is CAIRGTGHYNEQFF. Written as DNA, the CDR3 is TGTGCCATAAGGGGGACAGGGCATTACAATGAGCAGTTCTTC.

This chain connects TRBV7-8 to TRBJ1-1; no clear D gene. Per germline, CDR1 SGHVS and CDR2 FQNEAQ. This CDR3 comprises 15 residues. Trimming cost V 5 bases and J 4 bases, with 17 bases left between them. The DNA of the CDR3 is TGTGCCAGCAGCCCCGACGGGGTATTCGTCACTGAAGCTTTCTTT. Amino acid sequence: CASSPDGVFVTEAFF.

This chain connects TRBV9 to TRBJ2-1; the D gene is possibly TRBD2 (6 bases). This CDR3 contains 16 residues. V was trimmed by 3 bases and J by 4 bases, leaving 17 bases between them. CDR1 and CDR2 (germline): SGDLS, YYNGEE. The CDR3 protein is CASSGAGSGSYNEQFF. The DNA for the CDR3 is TGTGCCAGCAGCGGCGCAGGGAGCGGGTCTTACAATGAGCAGTTCTTC. Using reference TRBV9 and TRBJ2-1 for the parts outside the CDR3, the full variable domain is DSGVTQTPKHLITATGQRVTLRCSPRSGDLSVYWYQQSLDQGLQFLIQYYNGEERAKGNILERFSAQQFPDLHSELNLSSLELGDSALYFCASSGAGSGSYNEQFFGPGTRLTVL.

This chain connects TRBV9 to TRBJ2-1; a possible D gene is TRBD1 (5 bases). The length of the CDR3 is 14 residues. V was cut by 0 bases and J by 7 bases, with 11 bases left in between. Germline V gene sequence: CDR1 SGDLS, CDR2 YYNGEE. The CDR3 DNA reads as TGTGCCAGCAGCGTAGTGCAGGGTGGAAATGAGCAGTTCTTC. Translated: CASSVVQGGNEQFF.

The chain is built from TRBV2 and TRBJ2-7; D is perhaps TRBD1 (6 bases). The CDR3 has 12 residues. Germline CDR1 SNHLY, CDR2 FYNNEI. With 3 bases removed from V and 5 bases from J, the gap between germline ends came to 8 bases. The CDR3 is CASSEGANEQYF. The CDR3 coding sequence is TGTGCCAGCAGTGAGGGGGCGAACGAGCAGTACTTC.

The chain uses TRBV7-2 and TRBJ1-5; D perhaps matches TRBD1 (6 bases). This CDR3 has 13 amino acids. Trimming stripped 6 bases from V and 8 bases from J, with 14 bases between. Germline V gene lookup returns CDR1 SGHTA and CDR2 FQGNSA. The CDR3 loop is CASSPGQLEPQHF. DNA of the CDR3: TGTGCCAGCAGTCCCGGACAGCTTGAGCCCCAGCATTTT.

This CDR3 is CASSQTSGSSNEQFF. CDR3 nucleotide sequence: TGTGCCAGCAGCCAGACTAGCGGGAGTAGTAATGAGCAGTTCTTC. The chain uses TRBV2 and TRBJ2-1; 12 nucleotides line up with TRBD2. This CDR3 comprises 15 residues. J gave up 7 bases and V 6 bases, and 7 bases lay outside the gene matches. The germline CDR1 and CDR2 sequences are SNHLY and FYNNEI.

This chain joins TRBV4-2 and TRBJ1-4, with 10 bases that match TRBD1. J lost 5 bases, V lost 0 bases, and 9 bases had no gene match. In germline, CDR1 is LGHNA, CDR2 YNFKEQ. The CDR3 spans 18 residues. CDR3 in amino acids: CASSQEFGTGAPNEKLFF. The CDR3 coding sequence is TGTGCCAGCAGCCAAGAATTCGGGACAGGGGCCCCGAATGAAAAACTGTTTTTT.

The chain couples TRBV29-1 to TRBJ2-5; 10 positions agree with TRBD1. The ends lost 0 bases at V and 5 bases at J; junction bases unmatched: 12. The CDR3 has 17 residues. Germline loops: CDR1 SQVTM, CDR2 ANQGSEA. The CDR3 spells CSVEEGMTGGFFETQYF. The CDR3 region has the DNA TGCAGCGTTGAAGAAGGGATGACAGGGGGCTTTTTTGAGACCCAGTACTTC.

As DNA, the CDR3 is TGTGCCACCACCAAAACCGGACAGGCCTCCTACGAGCAGTACTTC. It specifies CATTKTGQASYEQYF. The gene calls are TRBV11-1 and TRBJ2-7, with TRBD1 matching over 7 bases. The CDR3 runs 15 residues. Losses at the gene ends were 10 bases for V and 0 bases for J; bases not matched to a gene: 12. The germline V gene has CDR1 SGHAT and CDR2 FQDESV (reference sequence). The full variable domain, rest sourced from reference TRBV11-1 and TRBJ2-7, is EAEVAQSPRYKITEKSQAVAFWCDPISGHATLYWYRQILGQGPELLVQFQDESVVDDSQLPKDRFSAERLKGVDSTLKIQPAELGDSAMYLCATTKTGQASYEQYFGPGTRLTVT.

This clone was found once. The chain recombines TRBV28 with TRBJ1-1, with 9 bases lining up with TRBD1. CDR3 length equals 14 residues. Germline CDR1 reads MDHEN; CDR2 reads SYDVKM. V shed 6 bases, J shed 10 bases, and the junction held 12 bases outside the gene matches. This CDR3 reads CASSYTQDRGRAFF. The CDR3 nucleotides are TGTGCCAGCAGCTACACCCAGGACAGGGGCAGAGCTTTCTTT.

V and J are TRBV9 and TRBJ2-2; 10 positions match TRBD1. The germline CDR1 and CDR2 sequences are SGDLS and YYNGEE. V shed 4 bases and J 7 bases; nucleotides not matched to a gene: 7. The CDR3 spans 15 residues. The CDR3 protein is CASSFRTGGIGELFF. In DNA form, the CDR3 reads TGTGCCAGCAGCTTCCGGACAGGGGGTATCGGGGAGCTGTTTTTT.

V is TRBV27 and J is TRBJ1-5; D is unclear. V lost 3 bases and J lost 0, with 9 bases in between. CDR1 is MNHEY, CDR2 SMNVEV, per germline (reference sequence). This CDR3 region has 15 residues. Written as DNA, the CDR3 is TGTGCCAGCAGTTTGAGCAGGATTAGCAATCAGCCCCAGCATTTT. It encodes CASSLSRISNQPQHF.

The rearrangement uses TRBV5-1 and TRBJ2-1; 10 bases match TRBD2. CDR3 size: 15 residues. The junction had 3 bases not matched to a gene; V was cut back by 1 base and J by 5 bases. The germline gives CDR1 SGHRS, CDR2 YFSETQ. CDR3 amino acids: CASSLTSGTNNEQFF. The CDR3 nucleotides are TGCGCCAGCAGCTTGACTAGCGGGACTAACAATGAGCAGTTCTTC.

DNA of the CDR3: TGTGCCAGCAGCCACTGGGCCCTGAGTAACACCGGGGAGCTGTTTTTT. As protein: CASSHWALSNTGELFF. This chain joins TRBV4-2 and TRBJ2-2; D unclear. Trimming pared 3 bases from V and 2 bases from J, leaving 13 bases between. This CDR3 is built from 16 residues. Germline CDR1 reads LGHNA; CDR2 reads YNFKEQ.

CDR3 amino acids: CASSPSGEGYNEQFF. The CDR3 nucleotides read TGTGCCAGCTCACCATCGGGGGAGGGATACAATGAGCAGTTCTTC. The gene calls are TRBV18 and TRBJ2-1, with 7 nucleotides matching TRBD2. This CDR3 has 15 residues. The germline gives CDR1 KGHSH, CDR2 LQKENI. Trimming took 2 bases from V and 4 from J; bases not matched to a gene: 5.

CDR3 residues: CASSSNIKLTDTQYF. The CDR3 DNA follows: TGTGCCAGCAGTTCGAACATAAAACTCACAGATACGCAGTATTTT. This chain uses TRBV6-5 with TRBJ2-3; no clear D gene. The CDR3 has 15 residues. The V end was cut by 4 bases, the J end by 2 bases, with 13 bases between. Germline V lookup: CDR1 MNHEY, CDR2 SVGAGI.

The chain couples TRBV10-1 to TRBJ1-6; D call uncertain. Germline CDR1 reads WNHNN; CDR2 reads SYGVQD (reference sequence). The V end lost 0 bases, the J end lost 7 bases, and 10 bases lay between the germline ends. The CDR3 extends over 15 amino acids. CDR3 DNA sequence: TGCGCCAGCAGTGAGTCGAGCGGCAGCAATTCACCCCTCCACTTT. Translating gives CASSESSGSNSPLHF.